This is a list of T cell receptor beta chains from one sample in a study of CD8 T cells in Susac syndrome. TCRdb analysed the immunoSEQ multiplex PCR reads with MiXCR anew, one entry per CDR3 protein. The table records about 200,000 distinct CDR3 sequences, 92% of them present only once. The sample consisted of CD8+ T cells from PBMCs. These receptors were taken from a human donor with multiple sclerosis. Both conserved end residues are part of each CDR3. A D gene is named only where the DNA matches it firmly. Size values are once, few and many counts, or a class for expanded clones, and some rows have none.

d_gene	v_gene	j_gene	abundance	CDR3nt	CDR3aa
-	TRBV2	TRBJ1-5	-	TGTGCCAGCACCCAAACCCAGGGGATGAGCAATCAGCCCCAGCATTTT	CASTQTQGMSNQPQHF
-	TRBV5-6	TRBJ1-5	-	TGTGCCAGCAGCGCAGGGAGTCAGCCCCAGCATTTT	CASSAGSQPQHF
-	TRBV13	TRBJ2-3	-	TGTGCCAGCAGCAGGAGGGATACGCAGTATTTT	CASSRRDTQYF
TRBD1	TRBV9	TRBJ1-3	-	TGTGCCAGCAGCCCATCAGGGGGCAATGGAAACACCATATATTTT	CASSPSGGNGNTIYF
TRBD1	TRBV29-1	TRBJ2-3	-	TGCAGCCGGACAGGGGCCCCCCCTCCTAGCACAGATACGCAGTATTTT	CSRTGAPPPSTDTQYF
-	TRBV15	TRBJ2-3	-	TGTGCCACCAACAATCCAGATACGCAGTATTTT	CATNNPDTQYF
-	TRBV12-3/TRBV12-4	TRBJ2-5	once	TGTGCCAGCCACGCTGGGGGACAAGAGACCCAGTACTTC	CASHAGGQETQYF
-	TRBV7-9	TRBJ1-1	-	TGTGCCAGCAGCGTTGACTACCCTCCTGAAGCTTTCTTT	CASSVDYPPEAFF
TRBD2	TRBV5-6	TRBJ2-7	-	TGTGCCAGCAGCTTGACTGGACTAGCCTACGAGCAGTACTTC	CASSLTGLAYEQYF
TRBD2	TRBV30	TRBJ2-1	-	TGTGCCTGGAGGATAAGGGGACTAGCTCCTGAGCAGTTCTTC	CAWRIRGLAPEQFF
TRBD2	TRBV4-2	TRBJ2-2	-	TGTGCCAGCAGCCCGACTAGCGGAACGAACACCGGGGAGCTGTTTTTT	CASSPTSGTNTGELFF
-	TRBV5-6	TRBJ1-6	once	TGTGCCAGCAGCCTGGGCTTGGGCGGCGTCTCCTATAATTCACCCCTCCACTTT	CASSLGLGGVSYNSPLHF
-	TRBV9	TRBJ2-2	few	TGTGCCAGCAGCGTAGGCGCCACCGGGGAGCTGTTTTTT	CASSVGATGELFF
TRBD1	TRBV19	TRBJ1-2	-	TGTGCCAGTAGTATCGCTTCGTCCTTGACAGGGAATGGCTACACCTTC	CASSIASSLTGNGYTF
TRBD2	TRBV15	TRBJ2-1	-	TGTGCCACCAGCAGAATAACTAGCGGGGTTCATGAGCAGTTCTTC	CATSRITSGVHEQFF
-	TRBV6-1	TRBJ2-7	-	TGTGCCAGCAGTGCCGCCGGACCCTACGAGCAGTACTTC	CASSAAGPYEQYF
TRBD2	TRBV3-1	TRBJ2-1	-	TGTGCCAGCAGCCCCTGGACTAGCGGGTTATCCTACAATGAGCAGTTCTTC	CASSPWTSGLSYNEQFF
-	TRBV7-3	TRBJ2-1	-	TGTGCCAGCAGCTTAACGTTCGGGGGCGATGAGCAGTTCTTC	CASSLTFGGDEQFF
TRBD1	TRBV12-3/TRBV12-4	TRBJ1-2	-	TGTGCCAGCAGTTGGACAGGGTCGTTCTATGGCTACACCTTC	CASSWTGSFYGYTF
TRBD2	TRBV7-6	TRBJ2-1	-	TGTGCCAGCAGCCCATCTCTCAAAGCGGGGGGCAATGACAATGAGCAGTTCTTC	CASSPSLKAGGNDNEQFF
-	TRBV19	TRBJ2-5	-	TGTGCCAGTAGTACCGGATCGGGTCTGGGGGAGACCCAGTACTTC	CASSTGSGLGETQYF
-	TRBV29-1	TRBJ2-2	once	TGCAGCGTTGAGTCCGGGGAGCTGTTTTTT	CSVESGELFF
TRBD1	TRBV27	TRBJ1-1	-	TGTGCCAGCAGACTACAGGGGGGGACTGAAGCTTTCTTT	CASRLQGGTEAFF
-	TRBV2	TRBJ1-1	-	TGTGCCAGCAGTGACTCTGGCCTGAGGATGACTGAAGCTTTCTTT	CASSDSGLRMTEAFF
-	TRBV30	TRBJ2-7	few	TGTGCCTGGAGGCCGAGCAGCTCCTACGAGCAGTACTTC	CAWRPSSSYEQYF
-	TRBV4-1	TRBJ1-4	-	TGCGCCAGCAGCCAAGATGGGTCGGGAGAGAAACTGTTTTTT	CASSQDGSGEKLFF
-	TRBV30	TRBJ2-4	-	TGTGCCTGGAGTGTACTGGAGAACAGAAGGCGCAAAAACATTCAGTACTTC	CAWSVLENRRRKNIQYF
-	TRBV5-6	TRBJ2-3	-	TGTGCCAGCAGCTTGTTTGCGGGACTCGACACAGATACGCAGTATTTT	CASSLFAGLDTDTQYF
TRBD2	TRBV24-1	TRBJ2-1	-	TGTGCCACCAGTTCGACTAGCGGGTATTACAATGAGCAGTTCTTC	CATSSTSGYYNEQFF
-	TRBV29-1	TRBJ2-7	-	TGCAGCGTTCTGGGCCCTAGCTCCTACGAGCAGTACTTC	CSVLGPSSYEQYF
-	TRBV13	TRBJ1-4	-	TGTGCCAGCAGCGTACTCGGGGCCTCTGGTGAAAAACTGTTTTTT	CASSVLGASGEKLFF
-	TRBV4-1	TRBJ2-1	few	TGCGCCAGCAGCCAAGATGCCGGTGGCTACAATGAGCAGTTCTTC	CASSQDAGGYNEQFF
-	TRBV13	TRBJ2-2	-	TGTGCCAGCAGCTTATCCAGGGCATCCGGGGAGCTGTTTTTT	CASSLSRASGELFF
TRBD2	TRBV19	TRBJ2-1	-	TGTGCCAGTATGGGACTAGCTCGTAATGAGCAGTTCTTC	CASMGLARNEQFF
TRBD1	TRBV24-1	TRBJ2-2	-	TGTGCCACCAGTGGACGGGCAGGGGGCTCGAACAGGAACACCGGGGAGCTGTTTTTT	CATSGRAGGSNRNTGELFF
TRBD2	TRBV9	TRBJ2-3	-	TGTGCCAGCAGCGTAGATGGACTAGCGGGGGGGAGCACAGATACGCAGTATTTT	CASSVDGLAGGSTDTQYF
-	TRBV14	TRBJ1-2	-	TGTGCCAGCAGCCCCGTTCCGGGCGGCTCTAACTATGGCTACACCTTC	CASSPVPGGSNYGYTF
TRBD2	TRBV20-1	TRBJ2-1	-	TGCAGTGTTAGGAGACTAGCGGATTACAATGAGCAGTTCTTC	CSVRRLADYNEQFF
-	TRBV20-1	TRBJ2-1	-	TGCAGTGCTCCCAGGGAAGGCAAGCAGTTCTTC	CSAPREGKQFF
TRBD1	TRBV7-9	TRBJ1-1	-	TGTGCCAGCAGCCCACAGGGGGCAAACACTGAAGCTTTCTTT	CASSPQGANTEAFF
TRBD1	TRBV12-3/TRBV12-4	TRBJ2-5	-	TGTGCCAGCAGTACACAGGGGTGGTTGGAGACCCAGTACTTC	CASSTQGWLETQYF
-	TRBV20-1	TRBJ1-1	-	TGCAGTGCTAGAAAGAGGTCTCGGACTGAAGCTTTCTTT	CSARKRSRTEAFF
-	TRBV5-8	TRBJ1-1	-	TGTGCCAGCAGCTTGATGGAAGCCTTT	CASSLMEAF
-	TRBV20-1	TRBJ1-2	-	TGCAGTGCTAGGGGGGGCCGACAATCAGGCGGCTACACCTTC	CSARGGRQSGGYTF
-	TRBV12-3/TRBV12-4	TRBJ2-2	-	TGTGCCAGCAGTTTAGCTACGGGAATGTGGACCGGGGAGCTGTTTTTT	CASSLATGMWTGELFF
-	TRBV10-1	TRBJ2-3	-	TGCGCCAGCTCGACCGGCTCCACAGATACGCAGTATTTT	CASSTGSTDTQYF
-	TRBV29-1	TRBJ1-5	-	TGCAGCGCTATTACATGGGACGGTCAGCCCCAGCATTTT	CSAITWDGQPQHF
-	TRBV7-9	TRBJ1-2	-	TGTGCCAGCAGCCCCTCGGAGGATAACTATGGCTACACCTTC	CASSPSEDNYGYTF
TRBD1	TRBV2	TRBJ1-2	-	TGTGCCAGCAGGCGAGAGTGGGACAGGGGGCTTGGCTACACCTTC	CASRREWDRGLGYTF
-	TRBV2	TRBJ1-1	-	TGTGCCAGCAGTGAGGAAGGGATGAACACTGAAGCTTTCTTT	CASSEEGMNTEAFF